This TCR beta chain was recorded in a study of CD8+ T cells in alopecia areata. Overall study context: Patients in the treated group were given tofacitinib by mouth, 5 to 10 mg twice a day. Overall study findings and caveats: Normal scalp had lower clonality than lesional scalp, with alopecia totalis/universalis lesions showing this most strongly. Sharing of TCRs across patients appeared less clear than in mice, possibly for HLA-related reasons.

The CDR3 is 13 amino acids. Germline V lookup: CDR1 ENHRY, CDR2 SYGVKD. V was shortened by 6 bases and J by 7 bases, with 16 bases between the two germline ends. Extraction of RNA preceded its reverse transcription into cDNA, which served as the sequencing template. Only in-frame clones appear in the TCRdb table, and some are missing; sequencing was by immunoSEQ multiplex PCR. The sample has 130,000 to 150,000 clones, 51% seen once. Concerning this clone: The antigen remains unidentified.

Sequenced here: CD4+ T cells sorted from blood, sampled at week 0. The chain employs TRBV10-3 and TRBJ2-7, with D tentatively TRBD2 (6 bases). This TCR derives from a human donor with alopecia areata. The CDR3 DNA reads as TGTGCCATCAGACCGGGACTCCTAGGGGAGCAGTACTTC. Translation: CAIRPGLLGEQYF.